This is a list of T cell receptor beta chains from one sample in a study of T cells in tuberculosis. Sequencing used immunoSEQ multiplex PCR; TCRdb keeps in-frame clones, though not all of them. The sample includes 88,000 or so clones, approximately 91% seen only once; the top ten take 1.5% to 2%. The sequenced sample was CD1b-GMM tetramer-negative cells sorted from PBMCs. These TCRs come from an adult woman with latent tuberculosis. Both conserved end residues are part of each CDR3. A D gene is named only where the DNA matches it firmly.

TRBV29-1	TRBD2	TRBJ2-5	CSVESGGPRGTQYF	TGCAGCGTTGAAAGCGGGGGGCCCCGGGGGACCCAGTACTTC
TRBV5-1	NA	TRBJ2-5	CASSLASPDQETQYF	TGCGCCAGCAGCTTGGCCTCCCCCGACCAAGAGACCCAGTACTTC
TRBV7-8	NA	TRBJ2-7	CASSTGSSDEQYF	TGTGCCAGCAGCACAGGGTCCTCTGACGAGCAGTACTTC
TRBV10-1	TRBD1	TRBJ2-3	CASSEPGTGGIGTDTQYF	TGCGCCAGCAGTGAGCCTGGGACAGGGGGCATTGGAACAGATACGCAGTATTTT
TRBV4-3	TRBD2	TRBJ2-1	CASSQLAGAPSLF	TGCGCCAGCAGCCAACTAGCGGGGGCCCCTTCCCTCTTC
TRBV6-1	NA	TRBJ1-2	CASSLYTF	TGTGCCAGCAGTCTCTACACCTTC
TRBV2	NA	TRBJ1-5	CASSQSGRAGQPQHF	TGTGCCAGCAGCCAGTCGGGGAGGGCAGGTCAGCCCCAGCATTTT
TRBV2	TRBD1	TRBJ1-3	CARGQGSSGNTIYF	TGTGCCAGAGGACAGGGGAGCTCTGGAAACACCATATATTTT
TRBV7-6	TRBD2	TRBJ2-5	CASSLTLAGGATPETQYF	TGTGCCAGCAGCTTGACACTAGCGGGGGGCGCGACGCCAGAGACCCAGTACTTC
TRBV4-3	TRBD2	TRBJ2-2	CASSPRSGTSTGELFF	TGCGCCAGCAGCCCCCGCTCCGGGACTAGCACCGGGGAGCTGTTTTTT
TRBV6-1	NA	TRBJ2-7	CASRTDSYEQYF	TGTGCCAGCAGGACAGACTCCTACGAGCAGTACTTC
TRBV4-1	NA	TRBJ1-3	CASSLSRGNTIYF	TGCGCCAGCAGTCTCAGCAGGGGAAACACCATATATTTT
TRBV7-6	NA	TRBJ1-6	CASSLGGGPGSPLHF	TGTGCCAGCAGCTTAGGCGGGGGGCCGGGATCACCCCTCCACTTT
TRBV30	NA	TRBJ2-3	CAWSGGAQYF	TGTGCCTGGAGTGGGGGGGCGCAGTATTTT
TRBV9	NA	TRBJ1-2	CASTQGLANYGYTF	TGTGCCAGCACCCAGGGGTTAGCTAACTATGGCTACACCTTC
TRBV6-5	NA	TRBJ2-3	CASSSADTQYF	TGTGCCAGCAGTTCCGCGGATACGCAGTATTTT
TRBV28	TRBD2	TRBJ2-5	CASSFPAGLAGQETQYF	TGTGCCAGCAGTTTTCCCGCTGGACTAGCGGGGCAAGAGACCCAGTACTTC